Below, 2 T cell receptor beta chains from the same sample are listed, as sequenced in a study of blood T cell repertoires in COVID-19. Generated by immunoSEQ multiplex PCR, the TCRdb table keeps only in-frame clones and is missing some. The repertoire holds 200,000 to 250,000 clones, with 84% as singletons. The sequenced sample consisted of peripheral blood. The receptors shown here come from a woman aged 80 or older with COVID-19, enrolled during active disease.

CDR3 sequence reads: CASSTVSTDTQYF. CDR3 nucleotide sequence: TGTGCCAGCAGCACGGTTAGCACAGATACGCAGTATTTT. This chain connects TRBV5-5 to TRBJ2-3, with D unresolved. The V gene lost 4 bases and the J gene lost 0 bases, with 6 bases spanning the gap. Looked up from germline, CDR1 is SGHKS and CDR2 is YYEKEE (reference sequence). The CDR3 length is 13 residues.

The gene calls are TRBV18 and TRBJ1-2, with 7 bases that match TRBD1. V shed 3 bases and J 6 bases; nucleotides not matched to a gene: 4. Germline CDR1 KGHSH, CDR2 LQKENI. This CDR3 is 13 amino acids long. CDR3 coding DNA: TGTGCCAGCTCACCTAGCACAGGGGATGGCTACACCTTC. Amino acid sequence: CASSPSTGDGYTF.